This T cell receptor (beta chain) emerged from a study of cytomegalovirus exposure and HLA in healthy donors. Overall study results and limits: A later analysis linked a missense variant in DCLRE1C to the trimming of TCR beta V and J genes. Looking again later, the authors saw that most CMV-associated TCR beta chains seemed HLA-restricted. Several of the most significant clusters appeared, in a later analysis, to be linked to common viral pathogens.

About this clone itself: Its specificity is unknown.

It was with 60 Vbeta and 13 Jbeta primers that the PCR ran. The assay was immunoSEQ multiplex PCR, and TCRdb's table has in-frame clones only and misses some. Among roughly 100,000 clones listed, around 80% were seen once. Material for sequencing was PBMCs. This clonotype was sampled from a man aged 25-45 years in good health and CMV-seropositive.

In DNA, the CDR3 is TGCGCCAGCAGCCAAGAGGGCGGGACGCCGAACACTGAAGCTTTCTTT. Residues: CASSQEGGTPNTEAFF. The chain uses TRBV4-1 and TRBJ1-1; tentatively, D is TRBD1 (5 bases). V was trimmed by 0 bases and J by 1 base, leaving 12 bases between them. From germline, CDR1 is MGHRA and CDR2 YSYEKL. This CDR3 contains 16 residues.